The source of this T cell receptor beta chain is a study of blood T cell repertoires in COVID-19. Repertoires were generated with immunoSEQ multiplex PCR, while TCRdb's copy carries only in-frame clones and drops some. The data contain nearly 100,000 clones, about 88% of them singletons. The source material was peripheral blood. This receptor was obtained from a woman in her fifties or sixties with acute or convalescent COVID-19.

The CDR3, as DNA: TGTGCCAGCAGCCCCGTGCGAGTTTCGGGCTACACCTTC. Its protein product is CASSPVRVSGYTF. This chain connects TRBV14 to TRBJ1-2, with D unresolved. CDR1 SGHDN and CDR2 FVKESK come from the germline V gene. This CDR3 contains 13 residues. V was clipped by 4 bases and J by 8 bases, with 14 bases between them. Based on the CDR3 plus reference TRBV14 and TRBJ1-2, the full variable domain is EAGVTQFPSHSVIEKGQTVTLRCDPISGHDNLYWYRRVMGKEIKFLLHFVKESKQDESGMPNNRFLAERTGGTYSTLKVQPAELEDSGVYFCASSPVRVSGYTFGSGTRLTVV.